The 16 T cell receptor beta chains presented below share a single source sample, sequenced in a study of cytomegalovirus exposure and HLA in healthy donors. The PCR ran on 60 Vbeta and 13 Jbeta primers. Clones were read by immunoSEQ multiplex PCR, and TCRdb kept only the in-frame ones, dropping some. The profile shows more than 130,000 clones, just under 80% of them singletons. The sequencing sample was made of PBMCs. The source is a man aged 25-45 years in good health and CMV-seronegative.

This clone has a handful of counts. This rearrangement joins TRBV28 to TRBJ1-5, with D tentatively TRBD1 (6 bases). CDR1 is MDHEN, CDR2 SYDVKM, per germline. V dropped 4 bases and J dropped 3 bases, with 13 bases sitting between them. There are 15 residues in the CDR3. The CDR3 nucleotides are TGTGCCAGCAGTTCAGCACAGGGATTCAATCAGCCCCAGCATTTT. This encodes CASSSAQGFNQPQHF.

This clone was recorded once. This sequence joins TRBV6-1 and TRBJ1-3; no firm D call. The ends were cut back, 7 bases at V and 7 bases at J, with 11 bases in the middle. Germline CDR1 is MNHNS and CDR2 is SASEGT. The CDR3 sequence is 12 residues long. The CDR3 spells CASTAPGNTIYF. CDR3 DNA sequence: TGTGCCAGCACTGCCCCGGGGAACACCATATATTTT.

The chain is built from TRBV29-1 and TRBJ2-1; TRBD2 agrees at 8 bases. V shed 7 bases, J shed 4 bases, and the junction held 6 bases outside the gene matches. In germline, CDR1 is SQVTM, CDR2 ANQGSEA. The length of the CDR3 is 13 residues. The CDR3 bases are TGCAGCGGCGGGGGGAGACTTTACAATGAGCAGTTCTTC. Residues: CSGGGRLYNEQFF.

The chain combines TRBV4-1 with TRBJ2-1; 9 nucleotides match TRBD2. Germline values: CDR1 MGHRA, CDR2 YSYEKL. V lost 0 bases and J lost 3; bases outside the gene matches: 6. The CDR3 has 17 residues. Here the CDR3 DNA reads TGCGCCAGCAGCCAAGATACAGCGGGGGGAGTCTACAATGAGCAGTTCTTC. As protein: CASSQDTAGGVYNEQFF.

The chain couples TRBV4-1 to TRBJ2-5; 12 bases align to TRBD2. CDR1 and CDR2 (germline): MGHRA, YSYEKL. The CDR3 sequence is 17 residues long. The V and J ends lost 1 base and 1 base, in that order; junction bases with no gene match: 4. Here the CDR3 DNA reads TGCGCCAGCAGCCAAGGACTAGCGGGGGTCGTCCAAGAGACCCAGTACTTC. This gives the protein CASSQGLAGVVQETQYF.

This clone occurred a few times. The chain has TRBV5-6 and TRBJ2-2, with 10 bases aligning to TRBD1. V trimming: 4 bases; J trimming: 4 bases; junction bases outside the gene matches: 4. The germline CDR1 and CDR2 sequences are SGHDT and YYEEEE. The CDR3 runs to 15 residues. DNA for the CDR3: TGTGCCAGCAGCAGGGACAGGGGATTCACCGGGGAGCTGTTTTTT. This codes for CASSRDRGFTGELFF. Based on the CDR3 plus reference TRBV5-6 and TRBJ2-2, the full variable domain is DAGVTQSPTHLIKTRGQQVTLRCSPKSGHDTVSWYQQALGQGPQFIFQYYEEEERQRGNFPDRFSGHQFPNYSSELNVNALLLGDSALYLCASSRDRGFTGELFFGEGSRLTVL.

V gene TRBV6-1 combines with J gene TRBJ2-1, with 7 positions matching TRBD2. Per germline, CDR1 MNHNS and CDR2 SASEGT. The V gene end was trimmed by 7 bases and the J gene end by 4 bases; junction bases not matched to a gene: 1. CDR3 size: 12 residues. The CDR3 here is CASTAGYNEQFF. CDR3 nucleotides: TGTGCCAGCACAGCGGGGTACAATGAGCAGTTCTTC.

With respect to this clone: Distinct nucleotide sequences in the sample also encode this CDR3. This chain connects TRBV5-1 to TRBJ1-3; D remains ambiguous. CDR3 length: 15 amino acids. V dropped 4 bases and J dropped 0 bases, with 11 bases sitting between them. Germline-derived CDR1 and CDR2 are SGHRS and YFSETQ. The CDR3 sequence is CASSPNSGSGNTIYF. CDR3 in DNA: TGCGCCAGCAGCCCCAATAGCGGCTCTGGAAACACCATATATTTT.

This sequence joins TRBV12-5 and TRBJ1-2, with D maybe TRBD1 (6 bases). The CDR3 totals 15 residues. V was clipped by 1 base and J by 1 base, with 10 bases between them. Germline V CDR1 and CDR2: LGHNT, FRNRAP. The CDR3 spells CASGLGQANNYGYTF. CDR3 DNA sequence: TGTGCTAGTGGTTTGGGACAGGCAAATAACTATGGCTACACCTTC.

This chain links TRBV6-1 with TRBJ2-1; D not resolved. V lost 5 bases and J lost 6, with 11 bases in between. Germline CDR1 is MNHNS and CDR2 is SASEGT. The CDR3 is 13 residues long. This CDR3 is CASSNQARNEQFF. CDR3 nucleotides: TGTGCCAGCAGTAACCAGGCCCGCAATGAGCAGTTCTTC.

The J gene is TRBJ1-2, the V gene TRBV21-1; TRBD1, the table's D call, was not compared with the DNA. TRBV21-1 is a recognized pseudogene. The CDR3 contains 17 residues. The CDR3 is CASAYYRTGRTNYGYTF. The DNA for the CDR3 is TGTGCCAGCGCATACTATAGGACAGGCCGCACTAACTATGGCTACACCTTC.

In this sample, this clone is large. The chain joins TRBV6-5 to TRBJ1-5; D ambiguous. The germline V and J ends were trimmed by 0 bases and 1 base, with 7 bases remaining between them. The CDR3 covers 15 residues. The V gene's germline CDR1 is MNHEY and CDR2 SVGAGI. DNA of the CDR3: TGTGCCAGCAGTTACTCCTCGAGAAGCAATCAGCCCCAGCATTTT. This sequence encodes CASSYSSRSNQPQHF.

This clone turned up a few times. The CDR3 coding sequence is TGTGCCAGCAGCACACAGGGCCCTCTACTTAACTATGGCTACACCTTC. Its translation: CASSTQGPLLNYGYTF. The chain combines TRBV2 with TRBJ1-2, with D possibly TRBD1 on 6 matching bases. The V end lost 6 bases, the J end lost 1 base, and 18 bases lay between the germline ends. From germline, CDR1 is SNHLY and CDR2 FYNNEI. There are 16 residues in the CDR3.

The chain couples TRBV19 to TRBJ1-2, with TRBD1 identical over 11 bases. This CDR3 has 15 residues. Germline V gene data show CDR1 as LNHDA and CDR2 as SQIVND (reference sequence). V trimming: 0 bases; J trimming: 4 bases; junction bases outside the gene matches: 1. In nucleotides, the CDR3 is TGTGCCAGTAGTATAGAGGGGACAGGGGGCTATGGCTACACCTTC. Translating it yields CASSIEGTGGYGYTF.

The rearrangement links TRBV16 to TRBJ1-5; TRBD1 aligns across 8 bases. This CDR3 has 16 amino acids. Germline values: CDR1 KGHSY, CDR2 FQNENV. After removal of 4 bases from V and 5 bases from J, the junction contained 10 bases not matched to a gene. The chain's CDR3 is CASSLMTGEGDQPQHF. CDR3 DNA sequence: TGTGCCAGCAGCCTAATGACAGGGGAAGGGGATCAGCCCCAGCATTTT.

The J gene is TRBJ2-5, the V gene TRBV29-1; the match to TRBD1 covers 10 bases. Germline values: CDR1 SQVTM, CDR2 ANQGSEA. V dropped 7 bases and J dropped 3; count of bases not matched to a gene: 5. The CDR3 extends over 13 amino acids. The CDR3 loop is CSAVTGGEETQYF. The CDR3 nucleotides are TGCAGCGCCGTGACAGGGGGCGAAGAGACCCAGTACTTC.